A selection of T cell receptor beta chains follows, all from one sample in a study of OX40 agonist ivuxolimab in advanced cancers. The repertoire was sequenced with immunoSEQ multiplex PCR; TCRdb's copy has only in-frame clones and lacks some. The profile shows fewer than 85,000 clones, just over 85% of them singletons. The starting material was CD4+ or CD8+ T cells sorted from blood, obtained in a trial of the OX40 agonist ivuxolimab. The source is an adult with an advanced solid tumor such as melanoma, head and neck, liver or kidney cancer. CDR3s include the opening cysteine and the closing phenylalanine or tryptophan. D genes are given only for firm matches. Clone size is not always given. Where it is, it says once, few, many or a class for expanded clones.

TRBV9	-	TRBD2	TRBJ2-1	TGTGCCAGCAGCGGGTCTAGCGGGAGATCCTACAATGAGCAGTTCTTC	CASSGSSGRSYNEQFF
TRBV9	-	-	TRBJ2-1	TGTGCCAGCAGCGTACTAGGAAACCCCTACAATGAGCAGTTCTTC	CASSVLGNPYNEQFF
TRBV7-3	-	-	TRBJ1-1	TGTGCCAGCAGCCGAGGGGAGAACACTGAAGCTTTCTTT	CASSRGENTEAFF
TRBV15	-	TRBD1	TRBJ2-7	TGTGCCACCAGCGACCACAGGGGAACCTACGAGCAGTACTTC	CATSDHRGTYEQYF
TRBV6-5	-	-	TRBJ1-6	TGTGCCAGCAGTTACCCTCCAGACACGAATTCACCCCTCCACTTT	CASSYPPDTNSPLHF
TRBV6-1	-	-	TRBJ1-4	TGTGCCAGCAGTGACCAAGGGGTAGTCCTTACAACTAATGAAAAACTGTTTTTT	CASSDQGVVLTTNEKLFF
TRBV28	-	-	TRBJ2-7	TGTGCCAGCATAACGGGCAATAGTGCTTCCTACGAGCAGTACTTC	CASITGNSASYEQYF
TRBV6-5	-	-	TRBJ2-7	TGTGCCAGCAGTTACAACAGGGTTGGGGAGCAGTACTTC	CASSYNRVGEQYF
TRBV28	-	-	TRBJ1-2	TGTGCGGGTCGGGGGACTCGGTCCAACTATGGCTACACCTTC	CAGRGTRSNYGYTF
TRBV2	once	TRBD1	TRBJ2-3	TGTGCCAGCAGTGAAAGACAGGGGATGGCAGATACGCAGTATTTT	CASSERQGMADTQYF
TRBV6-5	-	-	TRBJ2-7	TGTGCCCGAACGTATCGGGGAATTCCCTACGAGCAGTACTTC	CARTYRGIPYEQYF
TRBV2	-	TRBD1	TRBJ1-2	TGTGCCAGCAGGGAACAGGGGCAGTATGGCTACACCTTC	CASREQGQYGYTF
TRBV2	-	-	TRBJ1-2	TGTGCCAGCAGTGAGGGGCCAGGGAACCTTTCTAACTATGGCTACACCTTC	CASSEGPGNLSNYGYTF
TRBV6-4	-	TRBD1	TRBJ1-1	TGTGCCAGCAGTGAGAAAGCCGTCGGACAGGGGATGTCTCTTAGCACTGAAGCTTTCTTT	CASSEKAVGQGMSLSTEAFF
TRBV9	-	TRBD1	TRBJ1-2	TGTGCCAGCAGCGGGGGACAGGGCTTCTATGGCTACACCTTC	CASSGGQGFYGYTF
TRBV30	-	TRBD1	TRBJ2-7	TGTGCCTGGAGCCCTTGGACAGGGTCGGCCTACGAGCAGTACTTC	CAWSPWTGSAYEQYF
TRBV6-4	-	-	TRBJ2-1	TGTGCCAGCAGTCCCCGATGGGGGTCCTACAATGAGCAGTTCTTC	CASSPRWGSYNEQFF
TRBV29-1	few	TRBD1	TRBJ2-7	TGCAGCGTTGAACCTACCGGGACAGGAACATACGAGCAGTACTTC	CSVEPTGTGTYEQYF
TRBV6-4	-	-	TRBJ2-2	TGTGCCAGCAGTGGGGCAGGGAACGCCGGGGAGCTGTTTTTT	CASSGAGNAGELFF
TRBV7-6	-	-	TRBJ2-3	TGTGCCAGCAGCTGGGCTGATACAGATACGCAGTATTTT	CASSWADTDTQYF
TRBV27	-	TRBD2	TRBJ2-7	TGTGCCAGCAGCCCCGGGTGGGGCGGGAGCAGGGACGAGCAGTACTTC	CASSPGWGGSRDEQYF
TRBV18	-	-	TRBJ1-4	TGTGCCAGCTCACCAGGGGCGCGGGAAAAACTGTTTTTT	CASSPGAREKLFF
TRBV30	-	-	TRBJ1-3	TGTGCCTGGAGTGTAGGGGGCTCTGGAAACACCATATATTTT	CAWSVGGSGNTIYF
TRBV6-1	-	-	TRBJ2-5	TGTGCCAGCACCCCGGACATGACAGAGACCCAGTACTTC	CASTPDMTETQYF
TRBV27	-	-	TRBJ1-5	TGTGCCAGCAGTTTTAAGGGGGGTGGAAGCCAGCCCCAGCATTTT	CASSFKGGGSQPQHF
TRBV5-1	-	-	TRBJ1-2	TGCGCCAGCAGCTTGAACGGCCTTAGTCGAGGCTACACCTTC	CASSLNGLSRGYTF
TRBV19	-	TRBD1	TRBJ1-2	TGTGCCAGTAGTATAGATCTACGTCAGGGGGAGGATGGCTACACCTTC	CASSIDLRQGEDGYTF
TRBV29-1	once	TRBD1	TRBJ1-1	TGCAGCGTGGCGGAGGGGGCGGACACTGAAGCTTTCTTT	CSVAEGADTEAFF
TRBV7-3	-	-	TRBJ1-1	TGTGCCAGCAGCTCCTCCATAGACACTGAAGCTTTCTTT	CASSSSIDTEAFF
TRBV20-1	-	-	TRBJ2-7	TGCAGTGCTAGGACCAGCTACGGGCAGTACTTC	CSARTSYGQYF
TRBV18	-	-	TRBJ1-1	TGTGCCAGCTCACCGAACGGCCCAGGGGCTGAAGCTTTCTTT	CASSPNGPGAEAFF
TRBV2	-	TRBD1	TRBJ1-3	TGTGCCAGCAGTGCAGGGGGAACTGGAAACACCATATATTTT	CASSAGGTGNTIYF
TRBV2	-	-	TRBJ2-5	TGTGCCAGCAGTGCGCGACAGTTGTACCGAGAGACCCAGTACTTC	CASSARQLYRETQYF
TRBV30	-	-	TRBJ2-7	TGTGCCTGGAGGCCCGGGACTTTCTACGAGCAGTACTTC	CAWRPGTFYEQYF
TRBV6-1	-	TRBD1	TRBJ2-7	TGTGCCAGCAGTGCTCGGGACAGGGCCTACGAGCAGTACTTC	CASSARDRAYEQYF
TRBV5-1	-	-	TRBJ1-4	TGCGCCAGCAGCTCGACAGCCATTAATGAAAAACTGTTTTTT	CASSSTAINEKLFF
TRBV6-1	few	-	TRBJ2-7	TGTGCCAGCAGGAACCGAGAGAGGGACCACGAGCAGTACTTC	CASRNRERDHEQYF
TRBV9	-	-	TRBJ2-4	TGTGCCAGCAGCGTAGTAGGTGGGATTGGAGACATTCAGTACTTC	CASSVVGGIGDIQYF
TRBV7-2	-	-	TRBJ1-2	TGTGCCAGCAGCTTACAGGGGAGCCTCTATGGCTACACCTTC	CASSLQGSLYGYTF
TRBV4-1	-	-	TRBJ2-7	TGCGCCAGCAGCCAAGCGGACAGCCCCTACGAGCAGTACTTC	CASSQADSPYEQYF
TRBV7-2	few	-	TRBJ2-4	TGTGCCAGCAGCCTCCCGGGAACCAAAAACATTCAGTACTTC	CASSLPGTKNIQYF